This passage covers 29 T cell receptor beta chains from one sample sequenced in a study of post-analysis software for immune sequencing data (dated by TCRdb to the mid-2010s). These receptors are not linked to any known antigen. General conclusions and limits of the study: Significantly higher frequencies in patients than in controls were found for a handful of TRBV segments, including TRBV5-6, TRBV5-1 and TRBV20-1.

Library method: PCR. The listed sequencing device is Illumina HiSeq 2500. Unique molecular identifiers were incorporated into TCR beta cDNA libraries to reduce PCR and sequencing biases. The public reads were reanalyzed by TCRdb: fastp trimming at Q25, MiXCR alignment, in-frame beta chains only. Each record represents a unique CDR3 protein, reported with the most common genes and DNA among its rows. The sample profile shows 550,000 to 700,000 distinct CDR3 sequences; 44% of them were found once. In total, the top ten clones hold more than 1.5% of the sample. The material sequenced was blood. These receptors came from a girl aged 10-17 years with multiple sclerosis.

The chain couples TRBV7-8 to TRBJ2-5; the D gene could be TRBD1 or TRBD2 (6 bases each). The CDR3 is made up of 15 amino acids. Germline-derived CDR1 and CDR2 are SGHVS and FQNEAQ. V was shortened by 5 bases and J by 3 bases, with 16 bases between the two germline ends. This chain's CDR3 is CASSPVRGGEETQYF. The CDR3 DNA reads TGTGCCAGCAGCCCTGTCAGGGGAGGTGAAGAGACCCAGTACTTC.

The table lists this clonotype with a few counts. The chain links TRBV7-2 to TRBJ2-5; D might be TRBD1 (5 bases). V shed 5 bases and J shed 5 bases, with 27 bases lying between them. Germline V CDR1 and CDR2: SGHTA, FQGNSA. CDR3 length: 18 amino acids. In DNA form, the CDR3 reads TGTGCCAGCAGCCCGGTTTTTTTTTCGTCAGGGCCAGGGGAGACCCAGTACTTC. Translating it yields CASSPVFFSSGPGETQYF. Using reference TRBV7-2 and TRBJ2-5 for the parts outside the CDR3, the full variable domain is GAGVSQSPSNKVTEKGKDVELRCDPISGHTALYWYRQSLGQGLEFLIYFQGNSAPDKSGLPSDRFSAERTGGSVSTLTIQRTQQEDSAVYLCASSPVFFSSGPGETQYFGPGTRLLVL.

The rearrangement links TRBV12-3 or TRBV12-4 to TRBJ2-2, with 9 bases fitting TRBD1. The CDR3 runs 15 residues. The ends lost 4 bases at V and 3 bases at J; junction bases unmatched: 3. The CDR3 reads CASSSGQGDTGELFF. CDR3 in DNA: TGTGCCAGCAGTTCGGGACAGGGAGACACCGGGGAGCTGTTTTTT.

This clonotype was observed a single time. This chain uses TRBV5-1 with TRBJ2-1, with a possible D match to TRBD1 (6 bases). The CDR3 totals 16 residues. Trimming took off 8 bases at V and 5 bases at J, with 23 bases between the two ends. Looked up from germline, CDR1 is SGHRS and CDR2 is YFSETQ. The CDR3 here is CASGFRQAPHHNEQFF. For the CDR3, the DNA is TGCGCCAGTGGGTTTCGACAGGCCCCCCACCACAATGAGCAGTTCTTC.

This clonotype was seen more than once but under ten times. The CDR3 nucleotides read TGCGCCAGCAGCTTGGAGGGCAGGGGGCAAGTCGAGCAGTACTTC. Translation: CASSLEGRGQVEQYF. The V call is TRBV5-1, the J call TRBJ2-7; 8 nucleotides match TRBD1. Germline V gives CDR1 SGHRS, CDR2 YFSETQ. The length of the CDR3 is 15 residues. V dropped 0 bases and J dropped 6; count of bases not matched to a gene: 8.

CDR3 sequence reads: CASSTFSGRASEQYF. CDR3 sequence (DNA): TGTGCCAGCAGTACATTTAGCGGGAGGGCAAGTGAGCAGTACTTC. This chain connects TRBV4-2 to TRBJ2-4; 11 nucleotides line up with TRBD2. With 6 bases clipped from V and 13 bases from J, the junction kept 14 bases outside the gene matches. The CDR3 sequence is 15 residues long. Germline V gene sequence: CDR1 LGHNA, CDR2 YNFKEQ.

This rearrangement joins TRBV25-1 to TRBJ2-3, with D maybe TRBD2 (5 bases). The CDR3 is 15 amino acids. Germline loops: CDR1 MGHDK, CDR2 SYGVNS. V lost 1 base and J lost 6, with 14 bases in between. The CDR3 is CASSEFSDPGDTQYF. The CDR3 region has the DNA TGTGCCAGCAGTGAATTCTCGGATCCGGGGGATACGCAGTATTTT.

This clonotype was detected only a few times. This chain uses TRBV27 with TRBJ2-7, with D unresolved. V lost 7 bases and J lost 7, with 8 bases in between. Germline V gene lookup returns CDR1 MNHEY and CDR2 SMNVEV (reference sequence). The CDR3 sequence is 10 residues long. In DNA form, the CDR3 reads TGTGCCAGCAAATCGGGTGAGCAGTACTTC. It is translated as CASKSGEQYF.

In regard to this clonotype: A much larger clone lies one base from this, so it may be a read error. This chain links TRBV20-1 with TRBJ1-5, with D maybe TRBD1 (5 bases). Germline V CDR1 and CDR2: DFQATT, SNEGSKA (reference sequence). The CDR3 runs 15 residues. The CDR3 region has the DNA TGCGGTGCTCTCCCCGGGGCAGGGAGAAATCAGCCCCAGCATTTT. Protein product: CGALPGAGRNQPQHF.

The chain uses TRBV7-4 and TRBJ1-6; D might be TRBD1 (5 bases). V lost 5 bases to trimming and J lost 0 bases, with 17 bases between them. The germline V gene has CDR1 SGHVT and CDR2 SQSDAQ. The CDR3 is 18 residues long. CDR3 region: CASSPAYGGPSYNSPLHF. The CDR3 coding sequence is TGTGCCAGCAGCCCGGCGTACGGGGGACCCTCCTATAATTCACCCCTCCACTTT.

In its sample, this clonotype was seen a few times. V is TRBV6-5 and J is TRBJ2-4; the D gene is possibly TRBD1 (5 bases). Judging by the DNA end, TRBJ2-7 fits better; the J call may be wrong. There are 19 residues in the CDR3. Germline assignment: CDR1 MNHEY and CDR2 SVGAGI. The CDR3 region is CASSYSPRPGQGGPYEQYF. The CDR3 nucleotides read TGTGCCAGCAGTTACTCCCCCAGGCCCGGCCAGGGTGGTCCCTACGAGCAGTACTTC.

This chain uses TRBV20-1 with TRBJ2-1, with 8 nucleotides matching TRBD2. This CDR3 region has 14 residues. Germline V CDR1 and CDR2: DFQATT, SNEGSKA (reference sequence). CDR3 sequence reads: CNPWRGAGYNEQFF. CDR3 nucleotides: TGCAACCCTTGGCGGGGGGCCGGATACAATGAGCAGTTCTTC.

The chain uses TRBV5-1 and TRBJ1-2; possibly TRBD1 for D (6 bases). Germline V gene data show CDR1 as SGHRS and CDR2 as YFSETQ. The CDR3 is 14 residues long. V was pared by 0 bases and J by 8 bases, with 14 bases between. The CDR3: CASSLDSGAGGYTF. CDR3 in DNA: TGCGCCAGCAGCTTGGATTCGGGGGCCGGCGGCTACACCTTC.

In its sample, this clonotype was seen a few times. The chain uses TRBV10-3 and TRBJ2-1, with D perhaps matching TRBD1 or TRBD2 (5 bases each). V was shortened by 6 bases and J by 4 bases, with 13 bases between the two germline ends. Looked up from germline, CDR1 is ENHRY and CDR2 is SYGVKD. The CDR3 has 14 amino acids. CDR3 nucleotide sequence: TGTGCCATCAGGGGAGTCGGGGCTTACAATGAGCAGTTCTTC. The encoded protein is CAIRGVGAYNEQFF.

This chain uses TRBV7-8 with TRBJ1-4; a weak D match, TRBD1 (5 bases). The CDR3 runs to 17 residues. V was trimmed by 0 bases and J by 8 bases, leaving 19 bases between them. CDR1 and CDR2 (germline): SGHVS, FQNEAQ. The CDR3 here is CASSLAPGGGSGEKLFF. DNA of the CDR3: TGTGCCAGCAGCTTAGCCCCTGGGGGGGGGTCTGGCGAAAAACTGTTTTTT.

The chain recombines TRBV28 with TRBJ2-3; 10 nucleotides align to TRBD1. The junction had 11 bases not matched to a gene; V was cut back by 6 bases and J by 2 bases. Germline CDR1 MDHEN, CDR2 SYDVKM. The CDR3 spans 17 residues. The CDR3 bases are TGTGCCAGCAGCCCCGCTGACAGGGGGCCCATCACAGATACGCAGTATTTT. Encoded protein: CASSPADRGPITDTQYF. The whole variable domain, remainder taken from reference TRBV28 and TRBJ2-3, is DVKVTQSSRYLVKRTGEKVFLECVQDMDHENMFWYRQDPGLGLRLIYFSYDVKMKEKGDIPEGYSVSREKKERFSLILESASTNQTSMYLCASSPADRGPITDTQYFGPGTRLTVL.

V is TRBV10-3 and J is TRBJ1-2; the D is unclear. Germline V gene data show CDR1 as ENHRY and CDR2 as SYGVKD. The CDR3 is 13 residues long. V gave up 3 bases and J gave up 5 bases, with 10 bases separating them. The CDR3 DNA reads as TGTGCCATCAGTGATGAGGTCGGATATGGCTACACCTTC. It codes for CAISDEVGYGYTF.

The V and J genes are TRBV12-3 or TRBV12-4 and TRBJ2-1, with 8 bases matching TRBD2. The CDR3 extends over 17 amino acids. With 6 bases clipped from V and 0 bases from J, the junction kept 10 bases outside the gene matches. CDR3 bases: TGTGCCAGCAGCCCAGGCCCCGGGACTAGCTCCTACAATGAGCAGTTCTTC. Protein sequence: CASSPGPGTSSYNEQFF.

CDR3 DNA sequence: TGCGCCAGCAGCCCCGCCACCAGGGCAGATACGCAGTATTTT. This sequence encodes CASSPATRADTQYF. The chain carries TRBV4-1 and TRBJ2-3; tentative D call: TRBD1 (5 bases). There are 14 residues in the CDR3. Trimming left V 4 bases short and J 4 bases short, with 12 bases between. Germline V gene data show CDR1 as MGHRA and CDR2 as YSYEKL.

This rearrangement joins TRBV29-1 to TRBJ1-1, with no clear D. V was pared by 4 bases and J by 4 bases, with 13 bases between. The CDR3 contains 13 residues. Germline loops: CDR1 SQVTM, CDR2 ANQGSEA. The CDR3, as DNA: TGCAGCGTTGTTGGAGGGTTGGGCACTGAAGCTTTCTTT. It specifies CSVVGGLGTEAFF.

This clonotype was observed a few times. The chain employs TRBV9 and TRBJ2-6; possible D gene TRBD2, 6 bases. This CDR3 has 18 amino acids. The ends were cut back, 4 bases at V and 2 bases at J, with 19 bases in the middle. Germline assignment: CDR1 SGDLS and CDR2 YYNGEE. The DNA of the CDR3 is TGTGCCAGCAGCCCCTCCCCAGGGTGGGGGGCTGGGGCCAACGTCCTGACTTTC. Translated, it gives CASSPSPGWGAGANVLTF.

This sequence joins TRBV10-3 and TRBJ2-5; 7 bases match TRBD2. Germline loops: CDR1 ENHRY, CDR2 SYGVKD. The CDR3 covers 14 residues. The J segment lost 2 bases and the V segment lost 2 bases, leaving 2 bases of the junction unmatched. In nucleotides, the CDR3 is TGTGCCATCAGTGAGGGACTAGGGCAAGAGACCCAGTACTTC. Its translation: CAISEGLGQETQYF.

This clonotype has just a few counts. The chain combines TRBV29-1 with TRBJ2-7; D remains unclear. Trimming cost V 5 bases and J 0 bases, with 8 bases left between them. The germline V gene has CDR1 SQVTM and CDR2 ANQGSEA. The CDR3 is 12 amino acids. The CDR3 DNA is TGCAGCGTTAAATTGAGCTCCTACGAGCAGTACTTC. It is translated as CSVKLSSYEQYF.

The CDR3 sequence: CASSLVGTGVSAFF. CDR3 sequence (DNA): TGTGCCAGCAGCTTAGTTGGGACAGGGGTTTCAGCTTTCTTT. The V call is TRBV7-9, the J call TRBJ1-1; 10 bases are shared with TRBD1. The CDR3 has 14 amino acids. Unmatched junction bases numbered 6, after V lost 1 base and J lost 10 bases. The germline V gene has CDR1 SEHNR and CDR2 FQNEAQ (reference sequence).

This clonotype has just a few counts. The chain couples TRBV6-5 to TRBJ2-1; 7 bases line up with TRBD1. This CDR3 comprises 14 residues. Trimming took 0 bases from V and 6 from J; bases not matched to a gene: 2. Germline V lookup: CDR1 MNHEY, CDR2 SVGAGI. The CDR3 loop reads CASSYSGTVNEQFF. The CDR3 region has the DNA TGTGCCAGCAGTTACTCTGGGACAGTCAATGAGCAGTTCTTC.

This clonotype appeared once. This sequence joins TRBV5-1 and TRBJ2-5; TRBD2 matches 7 bases. Unmatched junction bases numbered 10, after V lost 3 bases and J lost 11 bases. The CDR3 totals 13 residues. Germline V gene sequence: CDR1 SGHRS, CDR2 YFSETQ. CDR3 region: CASSWSGVNEQYF. The DNA for the CDR3 is TGCGCCAGCAGCTGGAGCGGGGTCAATGAGCAGTACTTC. The full variable domain, in which reference TRBV5-1 and TRBJ2-5 provide the parts outside the CDR3, is KAGVTQTPRYLIKTRGQQVTLSCSPISGHRSVSWYQQTPGQGLQFLFEYFSETQRNKGNFPGRFSGRQFSNSRSEMNVSTLELGDSALYLCASSWSGVNEQYFGPGTRLLVL.

The V call is TRBV12-3 or TRBV12-4, the J call TRBJ2-4; 11 positions agree with TRBD2. The V segment lost 5 bases and the J segment 0 bases; nucleotides outside the gene matches: 9. The CDR3 runs 18 residues. The CDR3 spells CASSDSSGGPLAKNIQYF. In nucleotides, the CDR3 is TGTGCCAGCAGTGATTCTAGCGGGGGGCCGTTAGCCAAAAACATTCAGTACTTC.

The rearrangement joins TRBV18 to TRBJ2-5; D is perhaps TRBD2 (5 bases). CDR3 length: 12 residues. The V gene lost 5 bases and the J gene lost 10 bases, with 14 bases spanning the gap. From germline, CDR1 is KGHSH and CDR2 LQKENI. DNA of the CDR3: TGTGCCAGCTCAACCTTGGGGAGACTCCAGTACTTC. The encoded protein is CASSTLGRLQYF.

This clonotype occurred once. The chain employs TRBV10-2 and TRBJ2-1; D is unclear. Looked up from germline, CDR1 is WSHSY and CDR2 is SAAADI. The V gene lost 0 bases and the J gene lost 0 bases, with 6 bases spanning the gap. The CDR3 has 15 amino acids. The DNA for the CDR3 is TGCGCCAGCAGTGAGTCGAGTAGCTCCTACAATGAGCAGTTCTTC. Translating it yields CASSESSSSYNEQFF.